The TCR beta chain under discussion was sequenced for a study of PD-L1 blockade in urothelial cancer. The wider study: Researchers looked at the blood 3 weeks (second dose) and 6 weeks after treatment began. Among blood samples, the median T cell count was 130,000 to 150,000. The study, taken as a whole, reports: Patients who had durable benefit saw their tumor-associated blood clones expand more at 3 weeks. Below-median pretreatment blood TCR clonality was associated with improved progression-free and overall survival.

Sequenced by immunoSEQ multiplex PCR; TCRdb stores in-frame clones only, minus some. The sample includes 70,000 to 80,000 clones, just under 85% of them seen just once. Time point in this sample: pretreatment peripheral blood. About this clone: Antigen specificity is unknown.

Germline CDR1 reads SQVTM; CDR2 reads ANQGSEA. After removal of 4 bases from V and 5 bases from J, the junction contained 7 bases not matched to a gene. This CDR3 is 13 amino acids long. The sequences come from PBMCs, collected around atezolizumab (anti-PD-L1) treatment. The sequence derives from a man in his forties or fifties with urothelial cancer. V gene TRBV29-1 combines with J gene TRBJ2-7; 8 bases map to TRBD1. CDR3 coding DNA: TGCAGCGTTGCCGGACAGGGACTCCACGAGCAGTACTTC. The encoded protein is CSVAGQGLHEQYF.